This TCR beta chain was obtained from a study of cytomegalovirus exposure and HLA in healthy donors. In the study overall: A previous analysis identified approximately 120 million unique TCR beta sequences derived from 180 million or so T cells. Overall study results and limits: Productive rates of about 87% or about 30% were seen for most TCR beta V segments in an earlier analysis.

Vbeta (60) and Jbeta (13) primers were used in the PCR. TCRdb's copy holds only in-frame clones and misses some; the assay was immunoSEQ multiplex PCR. The top ten clones hold more than 10% of a sample with 100,000 or so clones, 70% to 80% of them seen once. Trimming removed 4 bases from V and 4 bases from J; junction bases left unmatched: 4. Germline CDR1 is SQVTM and CDR2 is ANQGSEA. This CDR3 is built from 13 residues. Remarks on this clone: The target antigen is unknown.

Sequencing was performed on PBMCs. The sequence came from a woman aged 40 to 50 in good health and CMV-seropositive. The chain couples TRBV29-1 to TRBJ1-5; 7 bases match TRBD1. The CDR3 DNA reads as TGCAGCGTTGGATCAGGGGGAAATCAGCCCCAGCATTTT. This gives the protein CSVGSGGNQPQHF.